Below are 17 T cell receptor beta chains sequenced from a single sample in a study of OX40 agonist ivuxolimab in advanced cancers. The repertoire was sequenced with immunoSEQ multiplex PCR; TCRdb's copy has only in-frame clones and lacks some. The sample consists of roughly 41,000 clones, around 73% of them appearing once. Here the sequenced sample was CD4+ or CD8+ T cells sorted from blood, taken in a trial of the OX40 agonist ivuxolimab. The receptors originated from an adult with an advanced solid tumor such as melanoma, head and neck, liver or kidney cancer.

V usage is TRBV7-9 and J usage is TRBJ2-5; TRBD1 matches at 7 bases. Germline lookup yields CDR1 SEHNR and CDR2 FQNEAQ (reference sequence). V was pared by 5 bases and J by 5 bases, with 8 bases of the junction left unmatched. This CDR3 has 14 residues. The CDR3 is CASSPGTAPETQYF. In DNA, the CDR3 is TGTGCCAGCAGCCCTGGGACAGCTCCGGAGACCCAGTACTTC.

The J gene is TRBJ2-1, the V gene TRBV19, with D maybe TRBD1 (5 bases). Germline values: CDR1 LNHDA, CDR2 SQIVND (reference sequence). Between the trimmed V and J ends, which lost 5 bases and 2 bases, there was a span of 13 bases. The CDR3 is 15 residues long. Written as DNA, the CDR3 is TGTGCCAGTAGTCCGACAGCCTCAACCTACAATGAGCAGTTCTTC. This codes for CASSPTASTYNEQFF.

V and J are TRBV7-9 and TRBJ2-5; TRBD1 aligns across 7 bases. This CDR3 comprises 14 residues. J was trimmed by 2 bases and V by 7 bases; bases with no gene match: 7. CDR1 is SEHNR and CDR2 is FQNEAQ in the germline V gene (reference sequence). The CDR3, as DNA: TGTGCCAGCACTTCTGTGACAGGGCAAGAGACCCAGTACTTC. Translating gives CASTSVTGQETQYF. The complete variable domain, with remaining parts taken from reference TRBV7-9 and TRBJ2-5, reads DTGVSQNPRHKITKRGQNVTFRCDPISEHNRLYWYRQTLGQGPEFLTYFQNEAQLEKSRLLSDRFSAERPKGSFSTLEIQRTEQGDSAMYLCASTSVTGQETQYFGPGTRLLVL.

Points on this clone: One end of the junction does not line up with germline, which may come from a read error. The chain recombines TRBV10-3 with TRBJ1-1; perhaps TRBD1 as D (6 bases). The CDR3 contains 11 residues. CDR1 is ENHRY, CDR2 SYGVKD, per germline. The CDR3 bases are TGCGCGACAGGTGATAACACTGAAGCTTTCTTT. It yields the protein CATGDNTEAFF.

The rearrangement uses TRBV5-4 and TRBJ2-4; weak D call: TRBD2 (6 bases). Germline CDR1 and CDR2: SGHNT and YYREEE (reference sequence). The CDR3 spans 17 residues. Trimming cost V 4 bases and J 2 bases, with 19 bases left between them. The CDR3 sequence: CASSPGDLRRSKNIQYF. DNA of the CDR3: TGTGCCAGCAGCCCGGGGGACCTCCGGAGGTCCAAAAACATTCAGTACTTC.

This chain's CDR3 is CASRVSGGLTDTQYF. The CDR3 DNA is TGTGCCAGCAGGGTTAGCGGGGGGCTCACAGATACGCAGTATTTT. The rearrangement uses TRBV13 and TRBJ2-3, with 10 bases that match TRBD2. V lost 6 bases and J lost 2; bases outside the gene matches: 5. The CDR3 has 15 residues. In germline, CDR1 is PRHDT, CDR2 FYEKMQ (reference sequence).

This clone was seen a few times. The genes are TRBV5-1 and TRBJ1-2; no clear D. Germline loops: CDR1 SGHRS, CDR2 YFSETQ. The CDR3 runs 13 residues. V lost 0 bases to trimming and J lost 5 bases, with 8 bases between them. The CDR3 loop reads CASSLDTDYGYTF. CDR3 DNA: TGCGCCAGCAGCTTGGACACAGATTATGGCTACACCTTC.

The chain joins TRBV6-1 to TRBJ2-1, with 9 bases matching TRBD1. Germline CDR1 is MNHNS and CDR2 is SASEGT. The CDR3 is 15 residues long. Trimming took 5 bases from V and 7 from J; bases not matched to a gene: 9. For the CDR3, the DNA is TGTGCCAGCAGTCAAAACAGGGGGCGTTTGAATGAGCAGTTCTTC. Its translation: CASSQNRGRLNEQFF.

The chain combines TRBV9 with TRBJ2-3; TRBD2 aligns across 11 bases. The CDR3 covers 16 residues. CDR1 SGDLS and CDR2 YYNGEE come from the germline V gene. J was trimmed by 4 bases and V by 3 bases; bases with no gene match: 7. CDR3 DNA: TGTGCCAGCAGCGCCTCTCTAGCGGGGGGAGCAGATACGCAGTATTTT. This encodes CASSASLAGGADTQYF.

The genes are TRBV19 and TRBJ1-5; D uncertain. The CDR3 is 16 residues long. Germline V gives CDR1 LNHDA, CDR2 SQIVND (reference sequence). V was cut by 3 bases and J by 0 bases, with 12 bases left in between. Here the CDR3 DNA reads TGTGCCAGTAGTATCGTCGCCGGCGTTAGCAATCAGCCCCAGCATTTT. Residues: CASSIVAGVSNQPQHF.

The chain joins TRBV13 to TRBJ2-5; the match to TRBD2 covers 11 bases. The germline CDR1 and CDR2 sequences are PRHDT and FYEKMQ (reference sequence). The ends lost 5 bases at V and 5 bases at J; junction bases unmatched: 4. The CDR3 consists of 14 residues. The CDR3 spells CASSHSGGAETQYF. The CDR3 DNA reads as TGTGCCAGCAGCCATAGCGGGGGGGCGGAGACCCAGTACTTC. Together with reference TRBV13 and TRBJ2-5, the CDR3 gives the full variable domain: AAGVIQSPRHLIKEKRETATLKCYPIPRHDTVYWYQQGPGQDPQFLISFYEKMQSDKGSIPDRFSAQQFSDYHSELNMSSLELGDSALYFCASSHSGGAETQYFGPGTRLLVL.

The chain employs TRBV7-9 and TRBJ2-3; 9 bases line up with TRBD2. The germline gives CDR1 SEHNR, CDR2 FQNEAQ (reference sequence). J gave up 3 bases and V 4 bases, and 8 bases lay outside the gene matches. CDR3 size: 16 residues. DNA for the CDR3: TGTGCCAGCAGCTCAGTCGAGCGGGAGGTGACAGATACGCAGTATTTT. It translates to CASSSVEREVTDTQYF.

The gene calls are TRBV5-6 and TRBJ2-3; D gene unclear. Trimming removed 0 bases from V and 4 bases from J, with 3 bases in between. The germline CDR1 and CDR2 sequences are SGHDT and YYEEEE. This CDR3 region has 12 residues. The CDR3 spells CASSLESDTQYF. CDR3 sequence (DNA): TGTGCCAGCAGCTTGGAATCAGATACGCAGTATTTT.

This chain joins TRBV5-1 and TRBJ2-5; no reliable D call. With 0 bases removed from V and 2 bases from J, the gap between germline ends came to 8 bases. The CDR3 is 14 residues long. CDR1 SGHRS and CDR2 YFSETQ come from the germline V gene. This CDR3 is CASSLDAFQETQYF. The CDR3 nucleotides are TGCGCCAGCAGCTTGGATGCATTTCAAGAGACCCAGTACTTC.

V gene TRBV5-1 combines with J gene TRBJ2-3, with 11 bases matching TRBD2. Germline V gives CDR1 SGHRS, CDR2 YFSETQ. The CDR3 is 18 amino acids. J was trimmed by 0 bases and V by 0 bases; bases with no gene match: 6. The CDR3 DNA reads TGCGCCAGCAGCTTGGAGCCTAGCGGGGGGCAGAGCACAGATACGCAGTATTTT. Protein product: CASSLEPSGGQSTDTQYF. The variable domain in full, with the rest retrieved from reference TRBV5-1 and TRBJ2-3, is KAGVTQTPRYLIKTRGQQVTLSCSPISGHRSVSWYQQTPGQGLQFLFEYFSETQRNKGNFPGRFSGRQFSNSRSEMNVSTLELGDSALYLCASSLEPSGGQSTDTQYFGPGTRLTVL.

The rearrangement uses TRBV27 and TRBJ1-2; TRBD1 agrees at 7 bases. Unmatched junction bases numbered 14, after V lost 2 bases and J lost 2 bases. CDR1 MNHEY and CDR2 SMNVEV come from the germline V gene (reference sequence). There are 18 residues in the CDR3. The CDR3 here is CASSLKRSGPTGNYGYTF. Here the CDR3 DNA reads TGTGCCAGCAGTTTAAAAAGATCGGGTCCGACAGGGAACTATGGCTACACCTTC.

In DNA, the CDR3 is TGTGCTAGTGGTTTGGTGAGGGACTACGAGCAGTACTTC. Protein sequence: CASGLVRDYEQYF. V and J are TRBV12-5 and TRBJ2-7; tentative D call: TRBD2 (5 bases). CDR3 length: 13 residues. V was pared by 0 bases and J by 3 bases, with 6 bases between. Germline-derived CDR1 and CDR2 are LGHNT and FRNRAP. The whole variable domain, filled in from reference TRBV12-5 and TRBJ2-7, reads DARVTQTPRHKVTEMGQEVTMRCQPILGHNTVFWYRQTMMQGLELLAYFRNRAPLDDSGMPKDRFSAEMPDATLATLKIQPSEPRDSAVYFCASGLVRDYEQYFGPGTRLTVT.